This T cell receptor (beta chain) was observed in a study of human T cells and chemical hapten exposure. Study in general: Small volume differences among pooled libraries mainly caused per-sample TCR yield variation.

Individual cDNA molecules had unique molecular identifiers attached to them by the library. As handled by the study authors: Across samples, TCR counts had a median of about 100,000 and ranged from roughly 23,224 to 700,000. In TCRdb, the 5' RACE reads were re-called with MiXCR into one record per CDR3 protein. The V and J calls and clone size come from TCRdb's table, not from the authors' own analysis. The sample has about 140,000 distinct CDR3 sequences, about 4.3% seen once. This clonotype was observed at least ten times. Its antigen is as yet unknown. The starting material, unfractionated whole blood, was used for total RNA extraction. The study, taken as a whole, reports: No shift was seen in TCRs above 1 in 1000 frequency with DPC sensitization.

The CDR3 contains 13 residues. CDR1 and CDR2 from the germline V gene are SEHNR and FQNEAQ (reference sequence). V gave up 7 bases and J gave up 12 bases; unmatched junction bases: 8. This TCR derives from a female donor in good health. The V gene is TRBV7-9, the J gene TRBJ1-6, with TRBD1 matching 8 bases. CDR3 sequence reads: CASTDRAFVPLHF. CDR3 DNA: TGTGCCAGCACGGACAGGGCTTTTGTACCCCTCCACTTT.